This T cell receptor beta chain was sequenced in a study of beta chain features in type 1 diabetes. As for the study in general: Sorted cells from all samples, numbering 107,917,701, were examined.

Sorting of CD4+ naive, central memory, regulatory and stem cell-like memory cells was performed via CD45RO/CCR7/CD25/CD127/CD95/CD27. The germline gives CDR1 SQVTM, CDR2 ANQGSEA. The V end was cut by 7 bases, the J end by 10 bases, with 13 bases between. CDR3 length: 11 residues. Isolated RNA was reverse transcribed in full, so expressed TCRB transcripts were sequenced. For naive, central memory and regulatory T cell samples, reads averaged roughly 3.7 million. Assay: immunoSEQ multiplex PCR; the TCRdb copy retains only in-frame clones and omits some. The sample yields about 900,000 clones, 15% to 20% seen once.

The specimen was naive CD4+ T cells from blood. This TCR derives from a young woman in good health. The chain joins TRBV29-1 to TRBJ2-2, with TRBD2 as a possible D gene (5 bases). The CDR3 reads CSGLYGKELFF. CDR3 bases: TGCAGCGGGTTATACGGGAAGGAGCTGTTTTTT.